This T cell receptor beta chain was retrieved from a study of T cell responses to AZD1222 COVID-19 vaccine. V lost 5 bases and J lost 4, with 9 bases in between. The CDR3 covers 13 residues. Germline lookup yields CDR1 SGHAT and CDR2 FQNNGV. Profiled with immunoSEQ multiplex PCR; TCRdb holds only in-frame clones, not every one. The table has approximately 71,000 clones, roughly 90% seen once; the top ten hold around 8%. Overall study results and limits: Seropositive at baseline were only a handful of AZD1222 recipients. Clonal diversity may have been underestimated, and the donors were mostly white British, with more females than males. Repertoires were obtained solely post-peak T cell response. After two AZD1222 doses, spike-specific TCR breadth and depth rose versus day 0.

Note on this clone: What it recognizes is unknown.

The material sequenced was peripheral blood, taken on day 0 of AZD1222 vaccination. The chain carries TRBV11-2 and TRBJ1-3, with no clear D. This TCR was recovered from an adult in good health. CDR3: CASSHRRGNTIYF. In nucleotides, the CDR3 is TGTGCCAGCAGCCATCGGCGGGGAAACACCATATATTTT.